A selection of T cell receptor beta chains follows, all from one sample in a study of T-cell reconstitution after alpha-beta-depleted transplantation in children. TCRdb called the PCR reads again in MiXCR, with one record for every CDR3 protein. The table has 700,000 to 950,000 distinct CDR3 sequences, about 16% seen once. Source: PBMCs, mostly from graft donor cells, taken 360 days after TCRalphabeta/CD19-depleted stem cell transplant. The receptors shown here come from a male patient younger than 18 who had a stem cell transplant for acute lymphoblastic leukemia, so the T cells may come from the graft donor. The CDR3 runs from the conserved cysteine through the conserved F or W. D genes are given only for firm matches. Where a row states a size, it is once, few, many or the class of an expanded clone; other rows omit it.

v_gene,abundance,j_gene,d_gene,len,CDR3nt,CDR3aa
TRBV29-1,-,TRBJ1-5,-,14,TGCAGCGTTGTGTCCGGGAATAGCAATCAGCCCCAGCATTTT,CSVVSGNSNQPQHF
TRBV5-1,-,TRBJ2-5,-,16,TGCGCCAGCAGCTTGACCCGACAGGTAGACGGAGAGACCCAGTACTTC,CASSLTRQVDGETQYF
TRBV29-1,few,TRBJ2-7,TRBD2,18,TGCAGCGTTGAAGCGGGGCTAGCGGGAATGGGCCTGCCCTACGAGCAGTACTTC,CSVEAGLAGMGLPYEQYF
TRBV6-6,-,TRBJ1-4,-,12,TGTGCCAGCAGGTCGTCCGGGACATTGCTGTTTTTT,CASRSSGTLLFF
TRBV7-9,-,TRBJ1-2,-,15,TGTGCCAGCAGCCCGCATTTTTTCGGAAGTTCTGGCTACACCTTC,CASSPHFFGSSGYTF
TRBV7-2,-,TRBJ2-4,-,14,TGTGCCAGCAGCCGGACGGCAGCCAAAAACATTCAGTACTTC,CASSRTAAKNIQYF
TRBV20-1,-,TRBJ2-1,-,13,TGCAGTGCTGGACGGAGCTCCTACAATGAGCAGTTCTTC,CSAGRSSYNEQFF
TRBV25-1,-,TRBJ2-5,-,15,TGTGCCAGCAGTGAATTAGGGGGGAATGAAGAGACCCAGTACTTC,CASSELGGNEETQYF
TRBV6-5,few,TRBJ2-2,-,14,TGTGCCAGCAGTTATCCTTACGGCACCGGGGAGCTGTTTTTT,CASSYPYGTGELFF
TRBV5-1,-,TRBJ2-5,-,15,TGCGCCAGCAGCTTGGAGGCAGGCCTACAAGAGACCCAGTACTTC,CASSLEAGLQETQYF
TRBV28,-,TRBJ2-5,-,14,TGTGCCAGCAGTTTGCCAGAGTACCAAGAGACCCAGTACTTC,CASSLPEYQETQYF
TRBV5-1,many,TRBJ2-7,-,14,TGCGCCAGCAGGGGAGGACCGCCGATCTACGAGCAGTACTTC,CASRGGPPIYEQYF
TRBV5-4,-,TRBJ1-1,-,15,TGTGCCAGCAGCTTGGTCGGCAGGGGCAAACCCGAAGCTTTCTTT,CASSLVGRGKPEAFF
TRBV5-5,few,TRBJ2-2,TRBD2,18,TGTGCCAGCAGCTTGAAAGGCGGGAGGGCCACGAACACCGGGGAGCTGTTTTTT,CASSLKGGRATNTGELFF
TRBV20-1,-,TRBJ1-1,TRBD1,15,TGCAGTGCTAGAGGTCGACAGGGGGCGCATACTGAAGCTTTCTTT,CSARGRQGAHTEAFF
TRBV2,few,TRBJ2-1,TRBD2,13,TGTGCCACCCTAGCGGGAGTCTACAATGAGCAGTTCTTC,CATLAGVYNEQFF
TRBV20-1,-,TRBJ2-1,TRBD2,14,TGCAGTGCTAGAGGACTAGCTGGTGTAGATGAGCAGTTCTTC,CSARGLAGVDEQFF
TRBV7-3,-,TRBJ2-3,-,14,TGTGCCAGCAGCTTAACCATCCCGAGCGGTACGCAGTATTTT,CASSLTIPSGTQYF
TRBV24-1,-,TRBJ2-3,-,15,TGTGCCACCAGTGATTTCGGAGGGAGCAGCGATACGCAGTATTTT,CATSDFGGSSDTQYF
TRBV4-1,-,TRBJ2-7,-,16,TGCGCCAGCAGCCAACGGGACTCTCTGCCGTCCTACGAGCAGTACTTC,CASSQRDSLPSYEQYF
TRBV13,-,TRBJ2-1,-,13,TGTGCCTGTGCTTGGGACGGCCACAATGAGCAGTTCTTC,CACAWDGHNEQFF
TRBV15,few,TRBJ2-3,TRBD2,14,TGTGCCACCAGCAGAAGACTAGCCACAGATACGCAGTATTTT,CATSRRLATDTQYF
TRBV5-1,-,TRBJ2-7,TRBD2,16,TGCGCCAGCAGCTTGGATCCTAGCGGAATCTCCTACGAGCAGTACTTC,CASSLDPSGISYEQYF
TRBV4-1,few,TRBJ2-1,-,12,TGCGCCAGCAGCCACCGGCCGGAAGTGCAGTTCTTC,CASSHRPEVQFF
TRBV2,-,TRBJ2-6,-,13,TGTGCCAGCAGTGTGACTGGGGCCAACGTCCTGACTTTC,CASSVTGANVLTF
TRBV20-1,few,TRBJ2-1,TRBD2,15,TGCAGTGCAACTCATCCGGGACTAGCGAGTCATGAGCAGTTCTTC,CSATHPGLASHEQFF
TRBV5-1,-,TRBJ2-1,TRBD2,14,TGCGCCAGCAGCGCGCTAGCGGGAGCAAATGAGCAGTTCTTC,CASSALAGANEQFF
TRBV10-3,few,TRBJ2-1,TRBD2,16,TGTGCCATCAGTGAGGGCGTGACTAGCGGGAGGGGGGAGCAGTTCTTC,CAISEGVTSGRGEQFF
TRBV5-1,-,TRBJ2-7,TRBD2,17,TGCGCCAGCGCTCTTTGGGGACTAGCGGGAAATTCCTACGAGCAGTACTTC,CASALWGLAGNSYEQYF
TRBV7-9,many,TRBJ1-2,-,14,TGTGCCAGCAGCTTACTCGACCAGAACTATGGCTACACCTTC,CASSLLDQNYGYTF
TRBV9,few,TRBJ2-3,-,15,TGTGCCAGCAGCGCCTCGGACGGATGGGGAGATACGCAGTATTTT,CASSASDGWGDTQYF
TRBV24-1,-,TRBJ1-2,-,13,TGTGCCACCAGCGAGACAGTTAACTATGGCTACACCTTC,CATSETVNYGYTF
TRBV27,-,TRBJ2-7,TRBD1,18,TGTGCCAGCAGTTTATTTGGGTTACGGGGACAGGGGGCCTACGAGCAGTACTTC,CASSLFGLRGQGAYEQYF
TRBV12-3/TRBV12-4,-,TRBJ2-7,-,12,TGTGCCAGCAGTTTTATGGGGGACGAGCAGTACTTC,CASSFMGDEQYF
TRBV25-1,-,TRBJ1-5,TRBD1,14,TGTGCCAGCAGTGGGAGACAGGGCGGGCAGCCCCAGCATTTT,CASSGRQGGQPQHF
TRBV29-1,few,TRBJ2-1,-,14,TGCAGCGTGCCTAGTAGGGGGACATACAATGAGCAGTTCTTC,CSVPSRGTYNEQFF
TRBV29-1,many,TRBJ2-7,-,13,TGCAGCGTTCGTGACCGGGAGTACCACGAGCAGTACTTC,CSVRDREYHEQYF
TRBV4-1,-,TRBJ2-7,TRBD1,16,TGCGCCAGCAGCCAAGAAATAAGGACAGGGTCATACGAGCAGTACTTC,CASSQEIRTGSYEQYF
TRBV5-1,few,TRBJ2-2,-,14,TGTGCCAGCAGCTTACAACAGAACACCGGGGAGCTGTTTTTT,CASSLQQNTGELFF
TRBV6-5,few,TRBJ2-5,-,16,TGTGCCAGCAGATTTCTCCCGAACGGGAGAGGGGAGACCCAGTACTTC,CASRFLPNGRGETQYF
TRBV28,few,TRBJ2-1,-,11,TGTGCCAGCAGTGGGGAGAATGAGCAGTTCTTC,CASSGENEQFF
TRBV6-6,few,TRBJ2-2,-,16,TGTGCCAGCAGTTATAGGGCTCGGCCTGCGCCCGGGGAGCTGTTTTTT,CASSYRARPAPGELFF
TRBV6-5,few,TRBJ2-1,-,11,TGTGCCAGCAGCCGTGGGGCTGAGCAGTTCTTC,CASSRGAEQFF
TRBV7-3,-,TRBJ2-2,-,14,TGTGCCAGCAGCTTGTCCCGTCCGACCGGGGAGCTGTTTTTT,CASSLSRPTGELFF
TRBV5-1,once,TRBJ2-7,-,13,TGCGCCAGCAGAGTCGGACTCCCCAGGGAGCAGTACTTC,CASRVGLPREQYF
TRBV15,-,TRBJ2-3,-,13,TGTGCCACCCACTCAGGATTAGCTGGTTCGCAGTATTTT,CATHSGLAGSQYF
TRBV5-1,-,TRBJ2-7,TRBD2,14,TGCGCCAGCAGCTGGACTAGCGGTTCCTACAAGCAGTACTTC,CASSWTSGSYKQYF
TRBV4-1,few,TRBJ2-1,-,14,TGCGCCAGCAGCCTCCCCCCCCGGGTCAATGAGCAGTTCTTC,CASSLPPRVNEQFF
TRBV5-1,few,TRBJ1-2,TRBD1,14,TGCGCCAGCAGCTTAGGACAGGGGGCGAATGGCTACACCTTC,CASSLGQGANGYTF
TRBV29-1,few,TRBJ2-5,-,16,TGCAGCGTTGAATCCTTCCGAGGGGGGGAGTTGGAGACCCAGTACTTC,CSVESFRGGELETQYF
TRBV20-1,many,TRBJ2-7,-,13,TGCAGTGCTAGAATAGCGGTCGTGGGTGAGCAGTACTTC,CSARIAVVGEQYF
TRBV20-1,-,TRBJ2-6,-,15,TGCAGTGCTAGAGCCGGGGGCACGGGGGCCAACGTCCTGACTTTC,CSARAGGTGANVLTF
TRBV7-9,many,TRBJ2-1,TRBD2,15,TGTGCCAGCAGCCTCGGGACTAGCGGGACCAATGAGCAGTTCTTC,CASSLGTSGTNEQFF
TRBV7-9,-,TRBJ1-1,-,14,TGTGCCAGCAGCTTAAAATTCGGGAACACTGAAGCTTTCTTT,CASSLKFGNTEAFF
TRBV5-4,-,TRBJ2-3,TRBD2,16,TGTGCCAGCAGCTTGGCTCTAGCGGCGCCAAGAGATACGCAGTATTTT,CASSLALAAPRDTQYF
TRBV20-1,-,TRBJ2-3,TRBD2,19,TGCAGTGCTTCGTCCCCGGGTCTCGGACTAGCGGGGCCCACAGATACGCAGTATTTT,CSASSPGLGLAGPTDTQYF
TRBV4-1,-,TRBJ1-1,TRBD1,13,TGCGCCAGCAGCCACACAGGGGGCACTGAAGCTTTCTTT,CASSHTGGTEAFF
TRBV12-3/TRBV12-4,few,TRBJ1-3,TRBD1,14,TGTGCCAGCATCAGGACAGGGTCTGGAAACACCATATATTTT,CASIRTGSGNTIYF
TRBV6-5,few,TRBJ2-2,-,14,TGTGCCAGCAGTTACGCAGGGTCCACCGGGGAGCTGTTTTTT,CASSYAGSTGELFF
TRBV12-3/TRBV12-4,once,TRBJ1-5,-,15,TGTGCCAGCAGCCTCGAGGGCGGGGGCTATCAGCCCCAGCATTTT,CASSLEGGGYQPQHF